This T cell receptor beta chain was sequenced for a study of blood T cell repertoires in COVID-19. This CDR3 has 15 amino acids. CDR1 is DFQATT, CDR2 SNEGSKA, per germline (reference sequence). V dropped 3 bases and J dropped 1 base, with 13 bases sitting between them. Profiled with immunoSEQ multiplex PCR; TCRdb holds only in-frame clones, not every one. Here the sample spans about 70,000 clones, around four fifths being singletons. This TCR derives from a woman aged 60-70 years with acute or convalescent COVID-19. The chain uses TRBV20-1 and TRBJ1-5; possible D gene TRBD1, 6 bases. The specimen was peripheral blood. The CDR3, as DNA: TGCAGTGCTAGTCTAACAGGGAAGAGCAATCAGCCCCAGCATTTT. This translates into CSASLTGKSNQPQHF.